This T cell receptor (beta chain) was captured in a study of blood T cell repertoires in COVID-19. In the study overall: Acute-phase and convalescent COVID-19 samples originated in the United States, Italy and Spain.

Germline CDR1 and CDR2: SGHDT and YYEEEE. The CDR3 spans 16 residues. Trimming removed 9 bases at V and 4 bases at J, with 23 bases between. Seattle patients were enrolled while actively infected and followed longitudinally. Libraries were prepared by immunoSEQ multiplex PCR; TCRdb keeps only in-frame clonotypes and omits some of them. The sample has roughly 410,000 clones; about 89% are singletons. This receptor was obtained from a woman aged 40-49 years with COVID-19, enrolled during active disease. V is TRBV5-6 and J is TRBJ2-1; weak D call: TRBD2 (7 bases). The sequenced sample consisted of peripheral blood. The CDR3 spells CATKSRGGSSYNEQFF. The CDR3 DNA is TGTGCCACCAAATCTAGGGGGGGTTCTTCATACAATGAGCAGTTCTTC.